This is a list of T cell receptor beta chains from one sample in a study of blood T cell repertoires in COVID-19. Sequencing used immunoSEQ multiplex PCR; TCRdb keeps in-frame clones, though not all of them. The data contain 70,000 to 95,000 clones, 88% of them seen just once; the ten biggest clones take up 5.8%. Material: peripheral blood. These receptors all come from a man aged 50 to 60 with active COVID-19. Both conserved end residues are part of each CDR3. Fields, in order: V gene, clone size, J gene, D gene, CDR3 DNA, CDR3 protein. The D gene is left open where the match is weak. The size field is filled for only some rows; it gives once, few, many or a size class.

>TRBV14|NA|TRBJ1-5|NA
TGTGCCAGCAGCCAGGTGGAGGGTCAGCCCCAGCATTTT
CASSQVEGQPQHF
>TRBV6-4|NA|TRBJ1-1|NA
TGTGCCAGCAGTGCCGGGGGGGCCACTGAAGCTTTCTTT
CASSAGGATEAFF
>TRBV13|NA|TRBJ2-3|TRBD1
TGTGCCAGCAGCTTAGAAGGGGACAGGGAAGACACAGATACGCAGTATTTT
CASSLEGDREDTDTQYF
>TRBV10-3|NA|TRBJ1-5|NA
TGTGCCACCTCCCCGGCAGGGGCTAATCAGCCCCAGCATTTT
CATSPAGANQPQHF
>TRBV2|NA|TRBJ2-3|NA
TGTGCCAGCAGTGGACAGATTAGCACAGATACGCAGTATTTT
CASSGQISTDTQYF
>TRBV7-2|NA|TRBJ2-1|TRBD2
TGTGCCAGCAGCTTCGCTAGCGGGGGGAGAAATGAGCAGTTCTTC
CASSFASGGRNEQFF
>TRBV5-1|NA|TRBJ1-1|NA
TGCGCCAGCAGCTTGTGGGCGGGCTCGGTCACTGAAGCTTTCTTT
CASSLWAGSVTEAFF
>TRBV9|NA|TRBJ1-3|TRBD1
TGTGCCAGCAGCGTAGAACCGGGACAGGGGGAAGGAAACACCATATATTTT
CASSVEPGQGEGNTIYF
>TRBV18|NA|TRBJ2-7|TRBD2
TGTGCCAGCTCACCGGGGGGGAGGACCGCAGGGAAAACCTACGAGCAGTACTTC
CASSPGGRTAGKTYEQYF
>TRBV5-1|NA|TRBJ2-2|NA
TGCGCCAGCAGCCTGCGACAGAACACCGGGGAGCTGTTTTTT
CASSLRQNTGELFF
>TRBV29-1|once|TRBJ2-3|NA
TGCAGCGTGTCCACACGCACAGATACGCAGTATTTT
CSVSTRTDTQYF
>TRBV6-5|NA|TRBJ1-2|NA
TGTGCCAATTCGTCGACAGACTCTAACTATGGCTACACCTTC
CANSSTDSNYGYTF
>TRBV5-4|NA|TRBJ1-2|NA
TGTGCCAGCAGCCTACAGGGAGGGGGCTATGGCTACACCTTC
CASSLQGGGYGYTF
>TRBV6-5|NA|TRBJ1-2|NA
TGTGCCAGCAGCGAGTCCTATGGCTACACCTTC
CASSESYGYTF
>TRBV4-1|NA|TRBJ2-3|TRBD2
TGCGCCAGCAGCCAAGATCACGCTAGCGGGAGGGCCTTGTATTTT
CASSQDHASGRALYF